The entry that follows covers one T cell receptor beta chain sequence. Isolation per sample recovered at least 6 million PBMCs. This entry belongs to a study of blood T cells in healthy people across ages. The second PCR ran 7 to 11 cycles with a sample-barcoded 5' primer and J-beta primers. CDR3-containing paired-end reads numbered at least 3 million in each sample. A single record per CDR3 protein comes from TCRdb applying MiXCR to the 5' RACE reads. The sample shows about 670,000 distinct CDR3 sequences, roughly half of them seen only once. The specimen was blood. The sequence derives from an elderly woman in good health.

Here the CDR3 reads CATSREGREGSNQPQHF. In nucleotides, the CDR3 is TGTGCCACCAGCAGAGAGGGCAGGGAGGGGAGCAATCAGCCCCAGCATTTT. V gene TRBV15 combines with J gene TRBJ1-5, with D possibly TRBD1 on 5 matching bases. This CDR3 has 17 amino acids. V was pared by 0 bases and J by 1 base, with 13 bases between. Germline values: CDR1 LNHNV, CDR2 YYDKDF (reference sequence).